This T cell receptor (beta chain) was sequenced during a study of blood T cell repertoires in COVID-19. The CDR3 extends over 14 amino acids. The V and J ends lost 4 bases and 10 bases, in that order; junction bases with no gene match: 8. Germline CDR1 and CDR2: SGHNT and YYREEE (reference sequence). Repertoires were generated with immunoSEQ multiplex PCR, while TCRdb's copy carries only in-frame clones and drops some. There are about 82,000 clones in the sample; roughly 78% occur only once, and approximately 6.7% lies in the top ten. This TCR was sampled from a man aged 50-60 years with active or convalescent COVID-19. The sample comprised peripheral blood. The chain carries TRBV5-4 and TRBJ2-2; 9 nucleotides match TRBD1. CDR3 loop: CASSRGQGSEELFF. The CDR3 DNA reads TGTGCCAGCAGCCGCGGACAGGGGAGCGAGGAGCTGTTTTTT.